Listed here are 17 T cell receptor beta chains from one sample, sequenced in a study of blood T cell repertoires in COVID-19. Produced via immunoSEQ multiplex PCR; TCRdb's table is partial and in-frame only. The sample yields 150,000 or so clones, over 65% seen once. The sequencing sample was made of peripheral blood. All receptors come from a woman aged 80 or over with active or convalescent COVID-19.

This chain uses TRBV5-6 with TRBJ2-3; 7 positions agree with TRBD2. The length of the CDR3 is 14 residues. V was pared by 2 bases and J by 0 bases, with 0 bases of the junction left unmatched. In germline, CDR1 is SGHDT, CDR2 YYEEEE. CDR3 sequence: CASSFSGSTDTQYF. The CDR3 bases are TGTGCCAGCAGCTTTAGCGGGAGCACAGATACGCAGTATTTT.

This chain connects TRBV7-9 to TRBJ2-3; 12 bases align to TRBD1. Germline trimming cut 5 bases from V and 3 bases from J; bases unmatched to any gene: 9. The germline V gene encodes CDR1 SEHNR and CDR2 FQNEAQ (reference sequence). CDR3 length: 17 amino acids. CDR3: CASSPGGTGGATDTQYF. The CDR3, as DNA: TGTGCCAGCAGCCCTGGGGGGACAGGGGGCGCGACAGATACGCAGTATTTT.

The chain is built from TRBV7-2 and TRBJ2-2; no clear D. This CDR3 has 12 amino acids. The germline V gene encodes CDR1 SGHTA and CDR2 FQGNSA. Trimming removed 6 bases from V and 2 bases from J, with 4 bases in between. In DNA form, the CDR3 reads TGTGCCAGCAGTTATAACACCGGGGAGCTGTTTTTT. Amino acid sequence: CASSYNTGELFF.

CDR3 coding DNA: TGTGCCAGCAGTGAATCCCGACGGGACAGGGCCTTTGGAAACACCATATATTTT. This gives the protein CASSESRRDRAFGNTIYF. The chain joins TRBV6-1 to TRBJ1-3; 9 nucleotides align to TRBD1. V lost 2 bases, J lost 3 bases, and 11 bases stayed unmatched. The CDR3 totals 18 residues. Germline assignment: CDR1 MNHNS and CDR2 SASEGT.

In its sample, this clone was seen once. The chain recombines TRBV5-1 with TRBJ1-1; TRBD1 matches at 8 bases. The CDR3 contains 14 residues. CDR1 and CDR2 (germline): SGHRS, YFSETQ. J lost 7 bases, V lost 3 bases, and 8 bases had no gene match. Written as DNA, the CDR3 is TGCGCCAGCAGCTGGAGACAGGGGCCCAGTGAAGCTTTCTTT. Amino acid sequence: CASSWRQGPSEAFF.

Only a few counts were recorded for this clone. The genes are TRBV9 and TRBJ1-5; D remains unclear. CDR3 length: 18 residues. Per germline, CDR1 SGDLS and CDR2 YYNGEE. With 1 base removed from V and 4 bases from J, the gap between germline ends came to 21 bases. The CDR3: CASSVTPSAHRGNQPQHF. The CDR3 region has the DNA TGTGCCAGCAGCGTAACCCCCTCGGCACATAGAGGAAATCAGCCCCAGCATTTT.

J is TRBJ2-3 and V is TRBV6-2 or TRBV6-3; 7 bases match TRBD2. J gave up 2 bases and V 6 bases, and 5 bases lay outside the gene matches. Germline CDR1 and CDR2: MNHEY and SVGEGT. This CDR3 is 14 amino acids long. The CDR3 DNA is TGTGCCAGCAGCTGGGACTATAACACAGATACGCAGTATTTT. It codes for CASSWDYNTDTQYF.

The gene calls are TRBV19 and TRBJ2-1; 11 bases agree with TRBD2. The V gene's germline CDR1 is LNHDA and CDR2 SQIVND (reference sequence). The CDR3 length is 16 residues. V lost 5 bases and J lost 4; bases outside the gene matches: 7. The CDR3 DNA reads as TGTGCCAGTAGTCCCACTAGCGGGGGAAGGTACAATGAGCAGTTCTTC. Protein: CASSPTSGGRYNEQFF.

The chain carries TRBV11-2 and TRBJ2-6; 7 bases are shared with TRBD1. The J segment lost 0 bases and the V segment lost 3 bases, leaving 8 bases of the junction unmatched. The CDR3 runs 18 residues. Germline V lookup: CDR1 SGHAT, CDR2 FQNNGV. The CDR3 DNA follows: TGTGCCAGCAGCTTTTCCCCAGGGGGAGACTCTGGGGCCAACGTCCTGACTTTC. This sequence encodes CASSFSPGGDSGANVLTF.

The gene calls are TRBV9 and TRBJ2-1, with 7 bases fitting TRBD2. Germline loops: CDR1 SGDLS, CDR2 YYNGEE. V lost 1 base, J lost 5 bases, and 9 bases stayed unmatched. This CDR3 has 16 residues. In DNA, the CDR3 is TGTGCCAGCAGCGTATCAGGCGGGGGTCTCGACAATGAGCAGTTCTTC. As protein: CASSVSGGGLDNEQFF.

The rearrangement uses TRBV28 and TRBJ1-6; D call uncertain. V was shortened by 6 bases and J by 7 bases, with 22 bases between the two germline ends. The germline V gene has CDR1 MDHEN and CDR2 SYDVKM. The CDR3 consists of 17 residues. CDR3 nucleotides: TGTGCCAGCAGCACCGTTATAGGTGGAGTGACCAATTCACCCCTCCACTTT. It codes for CASSTVIGGVTNSPLHF.

The chain uses TRBV15 and TRBJ2-3; D possibly corresponds to TRBD1 (6 bases). The CDR3 is 13 residues long. V shed 4 bases and J shed 1 base, with 6 bases lying between them. The germline CDR1 and CDR2 sequences are LNHNV and YYDKDF (reference sequence). DNA for the CDR3: TGTGCCACCAGCAAGGGGGGCACAGATACGCAGTATTTT. The encoded protein is CATSKGGTDTQYF.

The chain is built from TRBV6-2 or TRBV6-3 and TRBJ1-2, with D perhaps TRBD1 (6 bases). Trimming cost V 3 bases and J 3 bases, with 11 bases left between them. The germline CDR1 and CDR2 sequences are MNHEY and SVGEGT. This CDR3 is 14 amino acids long. Here the CDR3 reads CASSYPRTDYGYTF. CDR3 in DNA: TGTGCCAGCAGTTATCCCCGGACAGACTATGGCTACACCTTC.

The chain links TRBV5-6 to TRBJ1-2; D remains unclear. CDR1 SGHDT and CDR2 YYEEEE come from the germline V gene. This CDR3 contains 13 residues. V was pared by 1 base and J by 8 bases, with 12 bases between. CDR3 bases: TGTGCCAGCAGCTTGCGGAGTACTATGGGCTACACCTTC. It specifies CASSLRSTMGYTF.

The chain couples TRBV7-2 to TRBJ1-5, with TRBD1 as a possible D gene (6 bases). Germline V gives CDR1 SGHTA, CDR2 FQGNSA. This CDR3 contains 13 residues. Trimming left V 6 bases short and J 4 bases short, with 10 bases between. Here the CDR3 DNA reads TGTGCCAGCAGAGGACAGCCTAATCAGCCCCAGCATTTT. Residues: CASRGQPNQPQHF.

This sequence joins TRBV3-1 (or the pseudogene TRBV3-2) and TRBJ2-5; 9 bases map to TRBD2. Trimming at V came to 1 base and at J to 0 bases, leaving 3 bases not matched to a gene. From germline, CDR1 is LGHDT and CDR2 YNNKEL (reference sequence). The CDR3 runs to 16 residues. The CDR3 coding sequence is TGTGCCAGCAGCCAAGGATTAGCGGGGGACCAAGAGACCCAGTACTTC. This gives the protein CASSQGLAGDQETQYF.

The J gene is TRBJ1-2, the V gene TRBV6-5; D is perhaps TRBD1 (6 bases). The CDR3 spans 14 residues. V lost 6 bases, J lost 4 bases, and 15 bases lay in between. The germline V gene has CDR1 MNHEY and CDR2 SVGAGI. Here the CDR3 reads CASRQGGGSYGYTF. In DNA form, the CDR3 reads TGTGCCAGCAGGCAGGGAGGGGGAAGCTATGGCTACACCTTC.